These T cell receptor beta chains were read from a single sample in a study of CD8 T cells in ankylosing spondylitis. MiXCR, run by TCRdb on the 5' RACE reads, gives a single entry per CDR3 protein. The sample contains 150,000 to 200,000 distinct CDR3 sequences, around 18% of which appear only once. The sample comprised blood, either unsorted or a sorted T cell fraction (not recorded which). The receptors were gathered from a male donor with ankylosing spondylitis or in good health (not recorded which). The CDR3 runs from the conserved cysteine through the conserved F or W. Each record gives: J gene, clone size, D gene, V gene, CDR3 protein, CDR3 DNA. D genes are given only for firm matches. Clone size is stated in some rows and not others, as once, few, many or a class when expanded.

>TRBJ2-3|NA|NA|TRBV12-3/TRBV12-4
CASSLVIGGSTDTQYF
TGTGCCAGCAGTTTGGTCATCGGCGGTAGCACAGATACGCAGTATTTT
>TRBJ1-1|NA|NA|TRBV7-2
CASRPGLQNTEAFF
TGTGCCAGCAGACCGGGACTCCAGAACACTGAAGCTTTCTTT
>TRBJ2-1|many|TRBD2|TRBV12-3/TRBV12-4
CASRRTSGSHEQFF
TGTGCCAGCAGGAGGACTAGCGGGAGTCATGAGCAGTTCTTC
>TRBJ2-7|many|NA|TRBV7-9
CASRMTREGTYEQYF
TGTGCCAGCAGGATGACAAGGGAAGGGACGTACGAGCAGTACTTC
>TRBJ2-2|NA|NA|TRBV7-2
CASSLARRTGELFF
TGTGCCAGCAGCTTAGCGAGGAGAACCGGGGAGCTGTTTTTT
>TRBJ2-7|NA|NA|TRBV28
CASSSDRTSVSTREQYF
TGTGCCAGCAGTTCAGACAGGACTAGTGTCTCGACTCGCGAGCAGTACTTC
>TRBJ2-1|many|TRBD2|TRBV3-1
CASSPRLAGLFDVQFF
TGTGCCAGCAGCCCCCGACTAGCGGGACTGTTTGATGTGCAGTTCTTC
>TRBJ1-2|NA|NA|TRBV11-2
CASSRPDRVKRGYTF
TGTGCCAGCAGCCGCCCGGACCGGGTAAAAAGAGGCTACACCTTC
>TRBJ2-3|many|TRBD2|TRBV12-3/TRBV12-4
CASSLVSGGTDTQYF
TGTGCCAGCAGCTTAGTGTCGGGAGGGACAGATACGCAGTATTTT
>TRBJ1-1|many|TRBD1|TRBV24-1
CATSKGQGDTEAFF
TGTGCCACCAGTAAGGGACAGGGGGACACTGAAGCTTTCTTT
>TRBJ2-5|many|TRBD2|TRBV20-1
CSARDGEGQETQYF
TGCAGTGCTAGAGATGGGGAGGGCCAAGAGACCCAGTACTTC
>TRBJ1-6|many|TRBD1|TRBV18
CASSRQGAGNSPLHF
TGTGCCAGCTCACGACAGGGGGCAGGAAATTCACCCCTCCACTTT
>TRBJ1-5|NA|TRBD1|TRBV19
CASRGQGPSNQPQHF
TGTGCCAGTAGGGGACAGGGTCCAAGCAATCAGCCCCAGCATTTT
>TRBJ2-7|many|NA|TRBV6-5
CASSYSAYSPNEQYF
TGTGCCAGCAGTTACTCGGCGTACTCCCCGAACGAGCAGTACTTC
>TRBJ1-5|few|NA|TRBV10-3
CAISPGGVQPQHF
TGTGCCATCTCCCCCGGGGGGGTTCAGCCCCAGCATTTT
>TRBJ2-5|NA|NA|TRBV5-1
CASSFPGREETQYF
TGCGCCAGCAGCTTCCCGGGAAGGGAAGAGACCCAGTACTTC
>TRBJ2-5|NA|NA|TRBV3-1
CASSQEVLMETQYF
TGTGCCAGCAGCCAAGAAGTACTGATGGAGACCCAGTACTTC
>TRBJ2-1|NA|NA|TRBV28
CASSLRAEQFF
TGTGCCAGCAGCTTGCGGGCCGAGCAGTTCTTC
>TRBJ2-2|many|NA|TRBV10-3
CAISEYTLTRTNTGELFF
TGTGCCATCAGTGAGTACACTCTGACTAGAACGAACACCGGGGAGCTGTTTTTT
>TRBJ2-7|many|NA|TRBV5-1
CASSTLGGYEQYF
TGCGCCAGCAGCACCCTAGGGGGCTACGAGCAGTACTTC
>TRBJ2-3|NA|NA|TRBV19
CASSTGFTDTQYF
TGTGCCAGTAGTACAGGGTTCACAGATACGCAGTATTTT
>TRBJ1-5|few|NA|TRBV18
CASSPLGSPGGQNQPQHF
TGTGCCAGCTCACCATTAGGTTCTCCGGGGGGTCAAAATCAGCCCCAGCATTTT
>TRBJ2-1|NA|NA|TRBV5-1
CASSLDPEGDEQFF
TGCGCCAGCAGCTTGGACCCGGAAGGTGATGAGCAGTTCTTC
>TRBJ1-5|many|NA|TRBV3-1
CASSQGGGPSTQHF
TGTGCCAGCAGCCAGGGGGGGGGTCCGTCGACCCAGCATTTT
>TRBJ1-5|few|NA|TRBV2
CASSEAGYQPQHF
TGTGCCAGCAGTGAAGCGGGGTATCAGCCCCAGCATTTT
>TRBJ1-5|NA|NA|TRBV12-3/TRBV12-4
CANSLAHGRKKGGNQPQHF
TGTGCCAACAGTTTAGCGCATGGTCGTAAGAAGGGCGGGAATCAGCCCCAGCATTTT
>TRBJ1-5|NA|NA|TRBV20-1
CSARDVGGAGDNQPQHF
TGCAGTGCTAGAGATGTAGGGGGGGCGGGTGATAATCAGCCCCAGCATTTT
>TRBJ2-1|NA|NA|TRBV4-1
CASSQDTGETEQFF
TGCGCCAGCAGCCAAGACACCGGCGAAACAGAGCAGTTCTTC
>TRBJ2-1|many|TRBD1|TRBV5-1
CASSLSGGGVQFNEQFF
TGCGCCAGCAGCTTGTCAGGGGGCGGGGTTCAATTTAATGAGCAGTTCTTC
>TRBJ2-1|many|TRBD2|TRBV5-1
CASSEQGAAGGWNEQFF
TGCGCCAGCAGCGAGCAAGGTGCAGCGGGAGGTTGGAATGAGCAGTTCTTC
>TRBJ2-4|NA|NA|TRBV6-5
CASRDSGIQCF
TGTGCCAGCAGGGACAGCGGCATTCAGTGCTTC
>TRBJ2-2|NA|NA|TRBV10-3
CAISEGHANTGELFF
TGTGCCATCAGTGAAGGTCACGCGAACACCGGGGAGCTGTTTTTT
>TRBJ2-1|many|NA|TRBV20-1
CSARGGLYNEQFF
TGCAGTGCTAGAGGGGGGCTATACAATGAGCAGTTCTTC
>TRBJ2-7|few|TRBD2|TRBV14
CASSLLSGSLYEQYF
TGTGCCAGCAGCCTTCTAAGCGGGAGTCTGTACGAGCAGTACTTC
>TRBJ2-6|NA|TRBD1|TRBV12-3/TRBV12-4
CASSSGQGLSGANVLTF
TGTGCCAGCAGTTCGGGACAGGGCCTCTCTGGGGCCAACGTCCTGACTTTC
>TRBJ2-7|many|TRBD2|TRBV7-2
CASSLESRLAVSYEQYF
TGTGCCAGCAGCCTCGAATCAAGGCTAGCGGTCTCCTACGAGCAGTACTTC
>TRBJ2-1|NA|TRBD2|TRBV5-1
CASSLEAGAYNEQFF
TGCGCCAGCAGCTTAGAAGCGGGAGCGTACAATGAGCAGTTCTTC
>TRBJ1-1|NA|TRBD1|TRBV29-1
CSGGTEGEAFF
TGCAGCGGGGGGACAGAGGGTGAAGCTTTCTTT
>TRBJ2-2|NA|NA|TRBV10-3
CAISEGVLSNTGELFF
TGTGCCATCAGTGAAGGGGTCTTATCTAACACCGGGGAGCTGTTTTTT
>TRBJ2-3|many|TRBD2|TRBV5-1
CASSAPGTSNSDTQYF
TGCGCCAGCAGCGCTCCCGGGACTAGCAATTCAGATACGCAGTATTTT
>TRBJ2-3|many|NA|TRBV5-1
CASSFLGPGTSTDTQYF
TGCGCCAGCAGCTTTTTAGGGCCAGGCACTAGCACAGATACGCAGTATTTT
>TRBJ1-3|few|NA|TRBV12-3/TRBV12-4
CASSFNREPFGNTIYF
TGTGCCAGCAGTTTTAACAGGGAACCATTCGGGAACACCATATATTTT
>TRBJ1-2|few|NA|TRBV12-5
CASGLPGTGYGYTF
TGTGCTAGTGGTTTACCAGGAACGGGCTATGGCTACACCTTC
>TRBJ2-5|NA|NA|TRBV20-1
CSARGLRREQETQYF
TGCAGTGCTAGAGGACTCAGGAGGGAACAAGAGACCCAGTACTTC
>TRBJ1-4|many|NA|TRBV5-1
CASSPLGRVNEKLFF
TGCGCCAGCAGCCCACTTGGCAGGGTTAATGAAAAACTGTTTTTT
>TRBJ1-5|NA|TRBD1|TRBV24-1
CATSAAGGSPTQHF
TGTGCCACCAGTGCGGCAGGGGGTTCTCCCACCCAGCATTTT
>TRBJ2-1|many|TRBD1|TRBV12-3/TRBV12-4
CASTFLSGTGGVNEQFF
TGTGCCAGCACTTTTCTCTCCGGGACAGGAGGAGTCAATGAGCAGTTCTTC
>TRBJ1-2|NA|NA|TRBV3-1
CASSQATEYGYTF
TGTGCCAGCAGCCAAGCCACGGAATATGGCTACACCTTC
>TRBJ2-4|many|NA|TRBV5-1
CACSKAGPAKNIQYF
TGCGCCTGCTCAAAAGCGGGCCCAGCCAAAAACATTCAGTACTTC
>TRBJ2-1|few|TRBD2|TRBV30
CAWSVTRTSGSGEQFF
TGTGCCTGGAGTGTGACGCGGACTAGCGGGAGTGGTGAGCAGTTCTTC
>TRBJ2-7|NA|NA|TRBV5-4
CASSLVGGPEQYF
TGTGCCAGCAGCTTGGTTGGAGGGCCCGAGCAGTACTTC
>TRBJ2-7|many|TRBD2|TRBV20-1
CSARAGEQYF
TGCAGTGCTCGAGCGGGGGAGCAGTACTTC
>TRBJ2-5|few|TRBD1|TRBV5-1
CASSSGLGQGTPGRKTQYF
TGCGCCAGCAGCTCGGGCCTAGGACAGGGAACGCCGGGGCGGAAGACCCAGTACTTC